This passage covers 17 T cell receptor beta chains from one sample sequenced in a study of cytomegalovirus exposure and HLA in healthy donors. A multiplex PCR was run with 60 Vbeta primers and 13 Jbeta primers. TCRdb keeps only in-frame clones here, not all; method: immunoSEQ multiplex PCR. The sample carries about 160,000 clones, more than 65% recorded once. Sequencing was done on a sample of PBMCs. These receptors all come from a man aged 50-60 years in good health and CMV-seropositive.

V is TRBV6-5 and J is TRBJ1-1; D gene uncertain. The germline gives CDR1 MNHEY, CDR2 SVGAGI. The CDR3 is made up of 13 amino acids. The V and J ends lost 6 bases and 1 base respectively, with 9 bases between them. Here the CDR3 reads CASRLGENTEAFF. The CDR3 coding sequence is TGTGCCAGCAGGTTGGGAGAGAACACTGAAGCTTTCTTT.

The rearrangement joins TRBV10-3 to TRBJ1-1; no definite D call. The V end lost 3 bases, the J end lost 5 bases, and 16 bases lay between the germline ends. CDR3 length equals 15 residues. Looked up from germline, CDR1 is ENHRY and CDR2 is SYGVKD. The CDR3 DNA reads as TGTGCCATCAGTGACCTTGGAGGGTCGAGGACTGAAGCTTTCTTT. Translating gives CAISDLGGSRTEAFF.

The chain employs TRBV19 and TRBJ1-2; 8 bases line up with TRBD1. There are 14 residues in the CDR3. CDR1 is LNHDA, CDR2 SQIVND, per germline (reference sequence). V trimming: 6 bases; J trimming: 8 bases; junction bases outside the gene matches: 11. For the CDR3, the DNA is TGTGCCAGTAGGGCAGGGGGCTTCACATCCGGCTACACCTTC. Its protein product is CASRAGGFTSGYTF.

The chain is built from TRBV15 and TRBJ2-1; 8 bases fit TRBD2. Losses at the gene ends were 4 bases for V and 6 bases for J; bases not matched to a gene: 11. The CDR3 is 16 residues long. Germline V gene sequence: CDR1 LNHNV, CDR2 YYDKDF (reference sequence). CDR3 nucleotide sequence: TGTGCCACCAGCACAGCTACGGGACTAGTTAGCAATGAGCAGTTCTTC. Residues: CATSTATGLVSNEQFF.

The chain carries TRBV2 and TRBJ2-1, with 9 bases aligning to TRBD2. Germline V CDR1 and CDR2: SNHLY, FYNNEI. The CDR3 spans 14 residues. Trimming removed 3 bases from V and 10 bases from J; junction bases left unmatched: 7. The CDR3 sequence is CASSEVAGAMEQFF. The DNA of the CDR3 is TGTGCCAGCAGTGAGGTAGCGGGGGCAATGGAGCAGTTCTTC.

CDR3 bases: TGTGCCAGCAGTGAAATTCAAGCGGATGAGCAGTTCTTC. Translated, it gives CASSEIQADEQFF. The V gene is TRBV6-1, the J gene TRBJ2-1, with D possibly being TRBD2 (5 bases). The CDR3 is 13 amino acids. Trimming took off 2 bases at V and 8 bases at J, with 10 bases between the two ends. The V gene's germline CDR1 is MNHNS and CDR2 SASEGT.

The V call is TRBV18, the J call TRBJ2-5; TRBD2 agrees at 12 bases. The V gene's germline CDR1 is KGHSH and CDR2 LQKENI. CDR3 length equals 16 residues. Unmatched junction bases numbered 5, after V lost 4 bases and J lost 2 bases. Here the CDR3 DNA reads TGTGCCAGCTCACGCGGACTAGCGGGGACACAAGAGACCCAGTACTTC. This codes for CASSRGLAGTQETQYF.

This sequence joins TRBV5-4 and TRBJ2-1; 9 nucleotides line up with TRBD2. The V segment lost 0 bases and the J segment 5 bases; nucleotides outside the gene matches: 3. Germline CDR1 and CDR2: SGHNT and YYREEE (reference sequence). The CDR3 totals 15 residues. The CDR3, as DNA: TGTGCCAGCAGCTTGGGACTAGCGGAAGACAATGAGCAGTTCTTC. Protein: CASSLGLAEDNEQFF. The full variable domain, in which reference TRBV5-4 and TRBJ2-1 provide the parts outside the CDR3, is ETGVTQSPTHLIKTRGQQVTLRCSSQSGHNTVSWYQQALGQGPQFIFQYYREEENGRGNFPPRFSGLQFPNYSSELNVNALELDDSALYLCASSLGLAEDNEQFFGPGTRLTVL.

Only a few counts were recorded for this clone. The DNA of the CDR3 is TGTGCCACCTTAGACGGGGGAGGGAATTCACCCCTCCACTTT. This gives the protein CATLDGGGNSPLHF. The chain recombines TRBV6-1 with TRBJ1-6; possible D gene TRBD1, 5 bases. Germline V lookup: CDR1 MNHNS, CDR2 SASEGT. V was shortened by 10 bases and J by 7 bases, with 17 bases between the two germline ends. This CDR3 spans 14 amino acids.

A note on this clone: Other DNA sequences within the sample encode an identical CDR3. V and J are TRBV9 and TRBJ1-1; weak D call: TRBD1 (5 bases). The CDR3 loop spans 15 amino acids. Germline loops: CDR1 SGDLS, CDR2 YYNGEE. Trimming shortened V by 4 bases and J by 0 bases, and 13 bases separated the two germline ends. CDR3 in amino acids: CASSSRTSMNTEAFF. In DNA, the CDR3 is TGTGCCAGCAGCTCCCGGACAAGCATGAACACTGAAGCTTTCTTT.

The chain employs TRBV6-5 and TRBJ2-5, with D uncertain. CDR1 MNHEY and CDR2 SVGAGI come from the germline V gene. Trimming cost V 6 bases and J 6 bases, with 17 bases left between them. CDR3 length: 14 residues. The CDR3 spells CASSSTQDAKTQYF. In nucleotides, the CDR3 is TGTGCCAGCAGCTCCACCCAGGATGCGAAGACCCAGTACTTC.

The rearrangement links TRBV6-1 to TRBJ1-1; D perhaps matches TRBD1 (6 bases). The CDR3 is 14 residues long. V gave up 5 bases and J gave up 1 base, with 11 bases separating them. The germline V gene encodes CDR1 MNHNS and CDR2 SASEGT. The CDR3 is CASSPDRQNTEAFF. The CDR3 DNA reads as TGTGCCAGCAGTCCGGACAGACAGAACACTGAAGCTTTCTTT.

The gene calls are TRBV10-2 and TRBJ2-7; D is perhaps TRBD1 (5 bases). The germline CDR1 and CDR2 sequences are WSHSY and SAAADI. The CDR3 is 14 amino acids. The V end lost 6 bases, the J end lost 2 bases, and 14 bases lay between the germline ends. The CDR3 is CASSQMAGTYEQYF. In nucleotides, the CDR3 is TGCGCCAGCAGCCAAATGGCAGGGACCTACGAGCAGTACTTC.

The J gene is TRBJ1-3, the V gene TRBV7-3; D is unresolved. Germline CDR1 SGHTA, CDR2 FQGTGA. This CDR3 contains 15 residues. Trimming shortened V by 5 bases and J by 0 bases, and 11 bases separated the two germline ends. The CDR3 DNA sequence: TGTGCCAGCAGCCCCCTAGGCAGCTCTGGAAACACCATATATTTT. This codes for CASSPLGSSGNTIYF.

This rearrangement joins TRBV27 to TRBJ2-7, with 9 nucleotides matching TRBD2. Germline lookup yields CDR1 MNHEY and CDR2 SMNVEV (reference sequence). The CDR3 is made up of 17 amino acids. V lost 8 bases, J lost 1 base, and 15 bases stayed unmatched. This chain's CDR3 is CASSNLGSGGRSYEQYF. The CDR3 nucleotides are TGTGCCAGCTCGAATTTGGGTAGCGGGGGCCGGTCCTACGAGCAGTACTTC.

This sequence joins TRBV5-1 and TRBJ2-7, with D unresolved. Trimming took off 3 bases at V and 4 bases at J, with 14 bases between the two ends. Germline lookup yields CDR1 SGHRS and CDR2 YFSETQ. CDR3 size: 14 residues. CDR3 nucleotides: TGCGCCAGCAGCTACGTTCCGAGCCAATACGAGCAGTACTTC. This sequence encodes CASSYVPSQYEQYF.

V gene TRBV7-9 combines with J gene TRBJ2-1; 7 bases fit TRBD2. The CDR3 spans 17 residues. Germline-derived CDR1 and CDR2 are SEHNR and FQNEAQ (reference sequence). The ends lost 0 bases at V and 3 bases at J; junction bases unmatched: 8. The CDR3 DNA reads TGTGCCAGCAGCTTAGCCCTTAGGCGGGAGCGCTACAATGAGCAGTTCTTC. Translated: CASSLALRRERYNEQFF.